This T cell receptor beta chain stems from a study of CD8 T cells in Susac syndrome. Random-hexamer reverse transcription was applied to about 0.45 to 1 ug RNA. The CDR3 of TCR beta was amplified by immunoSEQ multiplex PCR across 54 Vbeta and 13 Jbeta. TCRdb redid the calling of the immunoSEQ multiplex PCR reads with MiXCR, one entry per CDR3 protein. The profile shows 90,000 or so distinct CDR3 sequences, 85% to 95% of them singletons. Healthy donors were controls matched for age and sex. The CDR3 is 14 residues long. Germline CDR1 is SGHRS and CDR2 is YFSETQ. The V and J ends lost 6 bases and 5 bases respectively, with 17 bases between them.

The rearrangement uses TRBV5-1 and TRBJ2-5; either TRBD1 or TRBD2 may supply D (6 bases each). The clonotype comes from a human donor in good health. Sequencing was carried out using CD8+ T cells from PBMCs. CDR3 in DNA: TGCGCCAGCAAGCCCGGGGGCGGATTGGAGACCCAGTACTTC. Its translation: CASKPGGGLETQYF.